This passage covers 19 T cell receptor beta chains from one sample sequenced in a study of T cells in Graves' hyperthyroidism and ophthalmopathy. RNA transcripts gave rise to amplified TCR beta CDR3 regions. When the TCR CDR3 underwent first-round RT-PCR, the HTBI primer set was used. TCRdb itself ran the multiplex PCR reads through MiXCR, one entry per CDR3 protein. The sample records hundreds of thousands of distinct CDR3 sequences, 25% to 30% being singletons. The specimen sequenced was blood. These TCRs come from a middle-aged man with Graves' hyperthyroidism that later progressed to Graves' ophthalmopathy.

V usage is TRBV28 and J usage is TRBJ2-7, with D unresolved. Germline V gives CDR1 MDHEN, CDR2 SYDVKM. Between the trimmed V and J ends, which lost 3 bases and 2 bases, there was a span of 8 bases. The length of the CDR3 is 13 residues. The CDR3 DNA reads TGTGCCAGCAGTTTCCCCCTAGCCTACGAGCAGTACTTC. Its translation: CASSFPLAYEQYF.

This clonotype was observed at least ten times. The V gene is TRBV20-1, the J gene TRBJ2-2; D is unresolved. From germline, CDR1 is DFQATT and CDR2 SNEGSKA (reference sequence). V was shortened by 0 bases and J by 5 bases, with 13 bases between the two germline ends. This CDR3 spans 15 amino acids. The CDR3 sequence is CSARDYLGLTGELFF. CDR3 DNA sequence: TGCAGTGCTAGAGATTACCTTGGGTTGACCGGGGAGCTGTTTTTT.

Many counts were recorded for this clonotype. This chain uses TRBV5-1 with TRBJ2-7, with TRBD2 as a possible D gene (5 bases). Germline V gives CDR1 SGHRS, CDR2 YFSETQ. The CDR3 sequence is 14 residues long. The V and J ends lost 2 bases and 0 bases respectively, with 9 bases between them. The CDR3 DNA follows: TGCGCCAGCAGCTTCCAGCGGAGCTCCTACGAGCAGTACTTC. Its protein is CASSFQRSSYEQYF.

The sample holds many counts of this clonotype. V is TRBV30 and J is TRBJ2-7; no firm D call. Germline-derived CDR1 and CDR2 are GTSNPN and SVGIG (reference sequence). The V and J ends lost 1 base and 4 bases respectively, with 5 bases between them. The CDR3 length is 11 residues. Here the CDR3 reads CAWSGGYEQYF. DNA for the CDR3: TGTGCCTGGAGTGGGGGTTACGAGCAGTACTTC.

There are many counts of this clonotype. The chain carries TRBV3-1 and TRBJ2-7; D is tentatively TRBD1 or TRBD2 (6 bases each). This CDR3 comprises 15 residues. V shed 2 bases and J shed 7 bases, with 18 bases lying between them. Germline CDR1 is LGHDT and CDR2 is YNNKEL (reference sequence). CDR3: CASSQLAGRGGEQYF. The CDR3 coding sequence is TGTGCCAGCAGCCAACTTGCGGGACGAGGGGGAGAGCAGTACTTC.

This clonotype was counted many times. The chain combines TRBV6-5 with TRBJ2-7, with TRBD1 matching 7 bases. V shed 8 bases and J 2 bases; nucleotides not matched to a gene: 6. Germline V gene sequence: CDR1 MNHEY, CDR2 SVGAGI. This CDR3 region has 13 residues. The CDR3 here is CASGRDSTYEQYF. As DNA, the CDR3 is TGTGCCAGCGGCCGGGACAGCACCTACGAGCAGTACTTC.

This clonotype was counted many times. The chain joins TRBV18 to TRBJ1-1; weak D call: TRBD1 (5 bases). CDR1 and CDR2 (germline): KGHSH, LQKENI. This CDR3 contains 12 residues. The V end lost 3 bases, the J end lost 6 bases, and 8 bases lay between the germline ends. Written as DNA, the CDR3 is TGTGCCAGCTCACCTTTAGGGGCTGAAGCTTTCTTT. The encoded protein is CASSPLGAEAFF.

This clonotype was observed at least ten times. V usage is TRBV12-3 or TRBV12-4 and J usage is TRBJ1-1; 10 bases agree with TRBD1. The CDR3 covers 16 residues. The V segment lost 0 bases and the J segment 0 bases; nucleotides outside the gene matches: 1. The CDR3 sequence: CASSLAGTGVNTEAFF. CDR3 in DNA: TGTGCCAGCAGTTTAGCCGGGACAGGGGTGAACACTGAAGCTTTCTTT.

In this sample, this clonotype turned up many times. Given the absence of the conserved phenylalanine or tryptophan at the CDR3 end, a read error is likely. The CDR3 DNA is TGTGCCAGCAGATTGACAGGGGCCCTTGGCTACACCCTC. This codes for CASRLTGALGYTL. The rearrangement joins TRBV6-1 to TRBJ1-2; 8 positions match TRBD1. This CDR3 spans 13 amino acids. The V and J ends lost 6 bases and 7 bases, in that order; junction bases with no gene match: 7. Germline V gene sequence: CDR1 MNHNS, CDR2 SASEGT.

This clonotype has ten or more counts. The chain recombines TRBV2 with TRBJ2-7; a weak D match, TRBD2 (7 bases). Germline CDR1 reads SNHLY; CDR2 reads FYNNEI. The CDR3 loop spans 15 amino acids. Trimming took 5 bases from V and 3 from J, leaving 17 bases between them. CDR3 sequence: CASSLGGGAYYEQYF. The CDR3 bases are TGTGCCAGCAGTCTGGGCGGGGGCGCATACTACGAGCAGTACTTC.

The chain is built from TRBV6-2 or TRBV6-3 and TRBJ1-2, with TRBD1 matching over 8 bases. CDR1 is MNHEY and CDR2 is SVGEGT in the germline V gene. The CDR3 sequence is 12 residues long. J lost 5 bases, V lost 10 bases, and 6 bases had no gene match. The CDR3 loop reads CAKQGGPYGYTF. As DNA, the CDR3 is TGTGCCAAACAGGGGGGACCATATGGCTACACCTTC.

This clonotype was counted ten times or more. This chain links TRBV15 with TRBJ2-5; D gene uncertain. The germline CDR1 and CDR2 sequences are LNHNV and YYDKDF (reference sequence). V gave up 3 bases and J gave up 5 bases, with 13 bases separating them. CDR3 size: 14 residues. CDR3: CATSSAYYRETQYF. DNA for the CDR3: TGTGCCACCAGCAGCGCCTACTACCGGGAGACCCAGTACTTC.

This clonotype was seen repeatedly, ten times or more. The chain couples TRBV6-5 to TRBJ2-7; 12 bases align to TRBD2. The CDR3 consists of 18 residues. Trimming at V came to 3 bases and at J to 4 bases, leaving 13 bases not matched to a gene. Germline V gene lookup returns CDR1 MNHEY and CDR2 SVGAGI. CDR3 amino acids: CASSYRASGREYHYEQYF. In DNA form, the CDR3 reads TGTGCCAGCAGTTATAGGGCTAGCGGGAGGGAATATCATTACGAGCAGTACTTC.

The table lists this clonotype with many counts. The chain is built from TRBV6-5 and TRBJ1-2; D possibly corresponds to TRBD1 (5 bases). This CDR3 has 17 amino acids. Germline CDR1 is MNHEY and CDR2 is SVGAGI. Trimming cost V 0 bases and J 9 bases, with 23 bases left between them. The CDR3 nucleotides read TGTGCCAGCAGTTACTCGATTGGGGCTGATTACTCTATGCGCTACACCTTC. Protein product: CASSYSIGADYSMRYTF.

This chain links TRBV28 with TRBJ1-3; D not certain. The ends were cut back, 2 bases at V and 6 bases at J, with 2 bases in the middle. The CDR3 spans 11 residues. From germline, CDR1 is MDHEN and CDR2 SYDVKM. The DNA of the CDR3 is TGTGCCAGCAGTTTAGTAAACACCATATATTTT. As protein: CASSLVNTIYF.

This clonotype has more than one count but fewer than ten. The gene calls are TRBV29-1 and TRBJ2-7; TRBD1 matches 11 bases. Germline CDR1 reads SQVTM; CDR2 reads ANQGSEA. CDR3 length: 13 residues. The V segment lost 5 bases and the J segment 4 bases; nucleotides outside the gene matches: 4. The CDR3 region is CSVRTGGFYEQYF. The CDR3 coding sequence is TGCAGCGTTAGGACAGGGGGCTTTTACGAGCAGTACTTC.

The gene calls are TRBV12-3 or TRBV12-4 and TRBJ2-4, with D perhaps assigned TRBD1 or TRBD2 (6 bases each). V shed 3 bases and J shed 14 bases, with 20 bases lying between them. CDR3 length: 14 residues. CDR3 bases: TGTGCCAGCAGTTTTTTCTCGGAGGGGGGCAGGGAGTACTTC. Translated: CASSFFSEGGREYF.

The chain is built from TRBV27 and TRBJ2-7; 7 bases line up with TRBD1. Trimming took 4 bases from V and 5 from J; bases not matched to a gene: 14. The CDR3 runs to 16 residues. Germline CDR1 is MNHEY and CDR2 is SMNVEV (reference sequence). The CDR3 region is CASSSLRGRLGNEQYF. The CDR3 nucleotides are TGTGCCAGCAGTTCACTGAGGGGGCGGCTTGGGAACGAGCAGTACTTC.

This clonotype was detected ten times or more. The gene calls are TRBV28 and TRBJ2-5, with 12 positions matching TRBD2. CDR3 length: 15 amino acids. Germline V lookup: CDR1 MDHEN, CDR2 SYDVKM. Trimming took 6 bases from V and 7 from J; bases not matched to a gene: 9. The CDR3 nucleotides read TGTGCCAGCAGGCCCGCTAGCGGGAGGGCCAGGACCCAGTACTTC. It codes for CASRPASGRARTQYF.